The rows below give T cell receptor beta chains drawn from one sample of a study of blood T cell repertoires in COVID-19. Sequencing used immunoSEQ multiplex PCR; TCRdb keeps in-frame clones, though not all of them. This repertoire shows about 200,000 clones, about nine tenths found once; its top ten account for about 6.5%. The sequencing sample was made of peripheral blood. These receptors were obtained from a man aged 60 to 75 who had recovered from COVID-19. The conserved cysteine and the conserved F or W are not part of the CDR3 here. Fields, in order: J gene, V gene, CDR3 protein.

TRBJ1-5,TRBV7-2,ASSQPPGMGQPQH
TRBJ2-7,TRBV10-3,AIRETGVHEQY
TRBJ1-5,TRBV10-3,AISESGGGRGQPQH
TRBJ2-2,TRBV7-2,ASSIKSQDTGELF
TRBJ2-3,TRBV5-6,ASSLGSTSAQY
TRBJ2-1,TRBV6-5,ASSPQGWVYNEQF
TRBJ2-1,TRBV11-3,ASSLDRLAGGPRNEQF
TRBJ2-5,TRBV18,ASSPIATPGETQY
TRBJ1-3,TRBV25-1,ASSKTFPSGNTIY
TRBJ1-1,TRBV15,ATSRDPAEAF
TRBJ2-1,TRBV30,AWSLWTSQSYNEQF
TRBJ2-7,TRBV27,ASSRTGTAYEQY
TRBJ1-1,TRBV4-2,ASSQNQGAEAF
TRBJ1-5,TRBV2,ASSVNRNQPQH
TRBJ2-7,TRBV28,ASSLVDNRGQY
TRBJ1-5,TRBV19,ASSIIEGGNQPQH
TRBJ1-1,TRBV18,ASSPLQGYNTEAF
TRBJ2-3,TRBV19,ASSTGGDTQY
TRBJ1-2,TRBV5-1,ASSLQAGGSGYT
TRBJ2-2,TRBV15,ATSREVGATGELF
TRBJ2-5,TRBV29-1,SVALTGRETQY
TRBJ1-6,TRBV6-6,ASSSQGQALSPLH
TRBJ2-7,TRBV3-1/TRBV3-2,ASSPLAGVGEQY
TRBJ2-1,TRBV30,AWSVGGAGGDEQF
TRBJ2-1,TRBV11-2,ASRPWGQAYNEQF
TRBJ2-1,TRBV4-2,ASSQDPSSHEQF
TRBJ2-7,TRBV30,AWKASSYEQY
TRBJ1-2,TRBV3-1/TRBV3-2,ASSHLGDYGYT
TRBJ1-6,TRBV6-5,ASSYDSYSPLH
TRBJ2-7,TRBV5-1,ASSSRIAGNAYEQY
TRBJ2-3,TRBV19,ASSISGGAADTQY
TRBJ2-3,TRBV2,ASSPGTLSTDTQY
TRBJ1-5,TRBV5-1,ASSLEGGGNQPQH
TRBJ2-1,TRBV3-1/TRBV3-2,ASSLIEREQF
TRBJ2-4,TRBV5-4,ASSSGEKNIQY
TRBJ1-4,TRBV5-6,ASSMDRGQINEKLF
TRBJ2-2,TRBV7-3,ASSSGRLAGIGELF
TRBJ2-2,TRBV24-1,ATSDFGPTGQAPNTGELF
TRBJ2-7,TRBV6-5,ASRDRGADEQY
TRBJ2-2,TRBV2,ASTRGSGGATGELF
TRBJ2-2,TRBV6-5,ASNRTGSGELF
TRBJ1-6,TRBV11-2,ASSSRGGWNSPLH
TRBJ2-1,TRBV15,ATSRGGGGAHYEQF
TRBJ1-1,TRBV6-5,ASSSPPGTEAF
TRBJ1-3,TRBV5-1,ASSLAQGNIGNTIY